This entry lists 30 T cell receptor beta chains sequenced from one sample in a study of cytomegalovirus exposure and HLA in healthy donors. PCR used 60 Vbeta primers and 13 Jbeta primers. Libraries were prepared by immunoSEQ multiplex PCR; TCRdb keeps only in-frame clonotypes and omits some of them. The sample includes 130,000 to 150,000 clones, 73% of them seen just once. The sample was PBMCs. These receptors were taken from a woman aged 18-30 years in good health and CMV-seronegative.

The table lists this clone with a count of one. This sequence joins TRBV14 and TRBJ2-1; D possibly corresponds to TRBD2 (5 bases). The germline V gene encodes CDR1 SGHDN and CDR2 FVKESK. There are 16 residues in the CDR3. V dropped 1 base and J dropped 2 bases, with 12 bases sitting between them. CDR3 amino acids: CASSQGRIGTYNEQFF. Written as DNA, the CDR3 is TGTGCCAGCAGCCAAGGGAGGATTGGAACCTACAATGAGCAGTTCTTC.

The chain recombines TRBV5-1 with TRBJ2-7; TRBD1 matches at 7 bases. Germline CDR1 reads SGHRS; CDR2 reads YFSETQ. The CDR3 covers 17 residues. Trimming took 0 bases from V and 2 from J; bases not matched to a gene: 11. The CDR3 loop reads CASSLGVGTGVTYEQYF. In nucleotides, the CDR3 is TGCGCCAGCAGCTTGGGTGTGGGCACAGGGGTGACCTACGAGCAGTACTTC.

The chain combines TRBV7-3 with TRBJ2-3, with 10 bases matching TRBD2. Trimming cost V 6 bases and J 1 base; bases outside gene matches: 7. CDR1 SGHTA and CDR2 FQGTGA come from the germline V gene. CDR3 size: 16 residues. The CDR3 reads CASRSGTSEGTDTQYF. CDR3 nucleotides: TGTGCCAGCAGGTCCGGGACTAGCGAGGGCACAGATACGCAGTATTTT. Variable domain in full (rest from reference TRBV7-3 and TRBJ2-3): GAGVSQTPSNKVTEKGKYVELRCDPISGHTALYWYRQSLGQGPEFLIYFQGTGAADDSGLPNDRFFAVRPEGSVSTLKIQRTERGDSAVYLCASRSGTSEGTDTQYFGPGTRLTVL.

J is TRBJ1-6 and V is TRBV27; 7 bases map to TRBD1. CDR3 length: 14 residues. Trimming removed 5 bases from V and 10 bases from J; junction bases left unmatched: 8. Germline V gene lookup returns CDR1 MNHEY and CDR2 SMNVEV (reference sequence). The CDR3: CASSKTGWESPLHF. The CDR3, as DNA: TGTGCCAGCAGTAAGACAGGGTGGGAGTCACCCCTCCACTTT.

This clone was picked up a small number of times. The rearrangement joins TRBV5-6 to TRBJ2-7, with D tentatively TRBD1 (6 bases). Trimming pared 0 bases from V and 6 bases from J, leaving 7 bases between. Germline V gene data show CDR1 as SGHDT and CDR2 as YYEEEE. The CDR3 covers 12 residues. The CDR3 here is CASSLGRGEQYV. The CDR3 DNA sequence: TGTGCCAGCAGCTTGGGCAGGGGCGAGCAGTACGTC.

The rearrangement uses TRBV27 and TRBJ2-1, with TRBD2 identical over 13 bases. Losses at the gene ends were 5 bases for V and 8 bases for J; bases not matched to a gene: 6. This CDR3 contains 15 residues. Germline loops: CDR1 MNHEY, CDR2 SMNVEV (reference sequence). CDR3 DNA: TGTGCCAGCAGTACTACTAGCGGGGGGGCATATGAGCAGTTCTTC. It translates to CASSTTSGGAYEQFF.

The chain couples TRBV5-4 to TRBJ2-5; TRBD2 matches at 10 bases. The CDR3 is made up of 15 amino acids. After removal of 3 bases from V and 3 bases from J, the junction contained 5 bases not matched to a gene. Germline V gene sequence: CDR1 SGHNT, CDR2 YYREEE (reference sequence). The DNA for the CDR3 is TGTGCCAGCAGCTGGAGCGGGGGGGGCAAAGAGACCCAGTACTTC. This encodes CASSWSGGGKETQYF.

V and J are TRBV30 and TRBJ2-7, with 8 bases aligning to TRBD1. The germline CDR1 and CDR2 sequences are GTSNPN and SVGIG (reference sequence). Losses at the gene ends were 2 bases for V and 5 bases for J; bases not matched to a gene: 5. The length of the CDR3 is 13 residues. DNA of the CDR3: TGTGCCTGGAGTCGACAGGGGTCGGACGAGCAGTACGTC. It encodes CAWSRQGSDEQYV.

The chain combines TRBV4-3 with TRBJ2-1; perhaps TRBD2 as D (7 bases). Per germline, CDR1 LGHNA and CDR2 YSLEER. V lost 4 bases to trimming and J lost 8 bases, with 15 bases between them. The CDR3 has 14 residues. CDR3 coding DNA: TGCGCCAGCAGCCGAGATCGGGGGGCCCATGAGCAGTTCTTC. Its protein product is CASSRDRGAHEQFF.

The chain is built from TRBV7-8 and TRBJ2-1, with unresolved D. CDR1 SGHVS and CDR2 FQNEAQ come from the germline V gene. Trimming stripped 5 bases from V and 7 bases from J, with 9 bases between. The CDR3 is 12 amino acids. The CDR3 reads CASSRPSNEQFF. The CDR3 DNA sequence: TGTGCCAGCAGCCGTCCCTCGAATGAGCAGTTCTTC. The variable domain in full, completed from reference TRBV7-8 and TRBJ2-1, reads GAGVSQSPRYKVAKRGQDVALRCDPISGHVSLFWYQQALGQGPEFLTYFQNEAQLDKSGLPSDRFFAERPEGSVSTLKIQRTQQEDSAVYLCASSRPSNEQFFGPGTRLTVL.

The genes are TRBV5-1 and TRBJ2-3; possibly TRBD2 for D (6 bases). The CDR3 has 14 amino acids. Trimming removed 1 base at V and 6 bases at J, with 12 bases between. CDR1 is SGHRS, CDR2 YFSETQ, per germline. The CDR3 sequence is CASSLTSPRDTQYF. Here the CDR3 DNA reads TGCGCCAGCAGCTTGACTAGCCCGCGGGATACGCAGTATTTT. Together with reference TRBV5-1 and TRBJ2-3, the CDR3 gives the full variable domain: KAGVTQTPRYLIKTRGQQVTLSCSPISGHRSVSWYQQTPGQGLQFLFEYFSETQRNKGNFPGRFSGRQFSNSRSEMNVSTLELGDSALYLCASSLTSPRDTQYFGPGTRLTVL.

The chain employs TRBV7-2 and TRBJ2-7, with 14 bases that match TRBD2. This CDR3 is built from 15 residues. V lost 4 bases and J lost 6; bases outside the gene matches: 5. Germline assignment: CDR1 SGHTA and CDR2 FQGNSA. CDR3 sequence (DNA): TGTGCCAGCAGCTCCGGGACTAGCGGGAGTGTCGAGCAGTACGTC. Amino acid sequence: CASSSGTSGSVEQYV.

The chain joins TRBV18 to TRBJ2-7; D is perhaps TRBD1 (5 bases). Germline V gene lookup returns CDR1 KGHSH and CDR2 LQKENI. CDR3 size: 15 residues. The V end was cut by 0 bases, the J end by 3 bases, with 12 bases between. CDR3 in amino acids: CASSPPRVSGYEQYF. For the CDR3, the DNA is TGTGCCAGCTCACCACCCAGGGTATCAGGCTACGAGCAGTACTTC.

In the case of this clone: Other DNA sequences within the sample encode an identical CDR3. This chain links TRBV25-1 with TRBJ2-3; 9 bases map to TRBD1. This CDR3 has 16 residues. The V segment lost 3 bases and the J segment 3 bases; nucleotides outside the gene matches: 7. The germline V gene has CDR1 MGHDK and CDR2 SYGVNS. CDR3 DNA sequence: TGTGCCAGCAGTGACAGGACAGGGGCGAGAACAGATACGCAGTATTTT. Translated: CASSDRTGARTDTQYF.

This clone has only one observation. J is TRBJ2-7 and V is TRBV5-5; D uncertain. The length of the CDR3 is 15 residues. The V end was cut by 0 bases, the J end by 4 bases, with 14 bases between. Germline CDR1 SGHKS, CDR2 YYEKEE (reference sequence). Here the CDR3 reads CASSLAVAPGYEQYF. The CDR3 nucleotides are TGTGCCAGCAGCTTGGCCGTAGCCCCTGGGTACGAGCAGTACTTC. Full variable domain (remainder filled in from reference TRBV5-5 and TRBJ2-7): DAGVTQSPTHLIKTRGQQVTLRCSPISGHKSVSWYQQVLGQGPQFIFQYYEKEERGRGNFPDRFSARQFPNYSSELNVNALLLGDSALYLCASSLAVAPGYEQYFGPGTRLTVT.

The gene calls are TRBV11-3 and TRBJ2-5; TRBD1 is a possible D gene (6 bases). The CDR3 totals 14 residues. Germline CDR1 reads SGHNT; CDR2 reads YENEEA. The ends were cut back, 5 bases at V and 4 bases at J, with 14 bases in the middle. The CDR3 sequence: CASSPPVGGETQYF. In nucleotides, the CDR3 is TGTGCCAGCAGCCCCCCGGTAGGGGGAGAGACCCAGTACTTC.

The rearrangement links TRBV6-5 to TRBJ2-5, with 7 nucleotides matching TRBD1. This CDR3 has 14 residues. Trimming removed 6 bases from V and 5 bases from J; junction bases left unmatched: 9. Germline loops: CDR1 MNHEY, CDR2 SVGAGI. The CDR3 spells CASSQTGTRETQYF. CDR3 nucleotides: TGTGCCAGCAGCCAGACAGGGACGAGGGAGACCCAGTACTTC.

Points on this clone: A read error may account for a junction end that differs from germline. This chain joins TRBV7-9 and TRBJ1-6; 8 bases agree with TRBD1. Germline V gives CDR1 SEHNR, CDR2 FQNEAQ (reference sequence). This CDR3 has 14 amino acids. The CDR3, as DNA: TGTGCCAACAGCCCCGGGACAGGCAATTCACCCCTCCACTTT. It yields the protein CANSPGTGNSPLHF. Based on the CDR3 plus reference TRBV7-9 and TRBJ1-6, the full variable domain is DTGVSQNPRHKITKRGQNVTFRCDPISEHNRLYWYRQTLGQGPEFLTYFQNEAQLEKSRLLSDRFSAERPKGSFSTLEIQRTEQGDSAMYLCANSPGTGNSPLHFGNGTRLTVT.

The V gene is TRBV10-3, the J gene TRBJ2-2; 14 bases align to TRBD2. J lost 4 bases, V lost 4 bases, and 5 bases had no gene match. This CDR3 spans 17 amino acids. Germline assignment: CDR1 ENHRY and CDR2 SYGVKD. The CDR3 DNA sequence: TGTGCCATCAGTGGGGGACTAGCGGGAGCTGGCACCGGGGAGCTGTTTTTT. The encoded protein is CAISGGLAGAGTGELFF.

The V gene is TRBV27, the J gene TRBJ1-2, with 8 bases fitting TRBD1. The trim removed 5 bases at V and 7 bases at J, leaving 6 bases unmatched. Germline V lookup: CDR1 MNHEY, CDR2 SMNVEV (reference sequence). This CDR3 has 13 amino acids. The CDR3 DNA sequence: TGTGCCAGCAGTAGGACAGGGCTCGGTGGCTACACCTTC. The encoded protein is CASSRTGLGGYTF.

This clone was detected only a few times. The chain has TRBV28 and TRBJ2-7, with D possibly matching TRBD2 (5 bases). CDR1 is MDHEN, CDR2 SYDVKM, per germline. The CDR3 extends over 13 amino acids. The ends were cut back, 6 bases at V and 3 bases at J, with 12 bases in the middle. This CDR3 reads CASRSGRDYEQYF. CDR3 nucleotide sequence: TGTGCCAGCAGGTCAGGACGGGACTACGAGCAGTACTTC.

The chain carries TRBV5-1 and TRBJ2-7; D is uncertain. Germline V gene lookup returns CDR1 SGHRS and CDR2 YFSETQ. The germline V and J ends were trimmed by 0 bases and 0 bases, with 7 bases remaining between them. The CDR3 has 14 amino acids. CDR3: CASSLAQSSYEQYF. CDR3 sequence (DNA): TGCGCCAGCAGCTTGGCACAGAGCTCCTACGAGCAGTACTTC.

The chain joins TRBV18 to TRBJ2-2, with a tentative D call TRBD1 (6 bases). From germline, CDR1 is KGHSH and CDR2 LQKENI. Trimming shortened V by 5 bases and J by 2 bases, and 15 bases separated the two germline ends. The CDR3 sequence is 16 residues long. CDR3 protein: CASSTTGTQNTGELFF. CDR3 in DNA: TGTGCCAGCTCAACAACCGGGACACAAAACACCGGGGAGCTGTTTTTT.

This clone showed up just once. The chain links TRBV5-1 to TRBJ2-2; 16 bases agree with TRBD2. Germline trimming cut 5 bases from V and 6 bases from J; bases unmatched to any gene: 7. This CDR3 region has 17 residues. Germline loops: CDR1 SGHRS, CDR2 YFSETQ. CDR3 sequence: CASRTGLAGGSAGELFF. The CDR3 DNA is TGCGCCAGCAGAACGGGACTAGCGGGGGGGAGCGCCGGGGAGCTGTTTTTT.

The chain joins TRBV4-1 to TRBJ1-2, with 7 bases fitting TRBD1. The CDR3 has 17 amino acids. The trim removed 4 bases at V and 4 bases at J, leaving 15 bases unmatched. Per germline, CDR1 MGHRA and CDR2 YSYEKL. The CDR3 coding sequence is TGCGCCAGCAGCCTTTCGGGCGTCGTGCGGGACAGCTATGGCTACACCTTC. Protein product: CASSLSGVVRDSYGYTF.

The gene calls are TRBV6-5 and TRBJ1-4, with 7 bases fitting TRBD1. The V segment lost 5 bases and the J segment 8 bases; nucleotides outside the gene matches: 11. The CDR3 sequence is 15 residues long. The V gene's germline CDR1 is MNHEY and CDR2 SVGAGI. CDR3 sequence (DNA): TGTGCCAGCAGTCCCGGGACAGCTTCTCGGGAAAAACTGTTTTTT. It yields the protein CASSPGTASREKLFF.

This rearrangement joins TRBV18 to TRBJ2-5, with TRBD2 as a possible D gene (5 bases). With 4 bases removed from V and 0 bases from J, the gap between germline ends came to 6 bases. Germline V gene sequence: CDR1 KGHSH, CDR2 LQKENI. CDR3 size: 13 residues. This CDR3 is CASSQDYQETQYF. The CDR3 DNA reads as TGTGCCAGCTCACAGGACTACCAAGAGACCCAGTACTTC.

The rearrangement joins TRBV11-2 to TRBJ2-4; D possibly corresponds to TRBD1 (5 bases). This CDR3 is 17 amino acids long. The V end was cut by 5 bases, the J end by 0 bases, with 17 bases between. Looked up from germline, CDR1 is SGHAT and CDR2 is FQNNGV. The CDR3 DNA reads as TGTGCCAGCAGCCCCCCCGACAGACCCATAGCCAAAAACATTCAGTACTTC. This gives the protein CASSPPDRPIAKNIQYF.

This chain uses TRBV28 with TRBJ2-2; 9 bases align to TRBD2. V dropped 6 bases and J dropped 5; count of bases not matched to a gene: 10. Germline CDR1 reads MDHEN; CDR2 reads SYDVKM. This CDR3 contains 16 residues. CDR3 nucleotide sequence: TGTGCCAGCAGACTTGGCGGGGGGGTGGGTACCGGGGAGCTGTTTTTT. Encoded protein: CASRLGGGVGTGELFF.

Only a few counts were recorded for this clone. V usage is TRBV11-2 and J usage is TRBJ2-7, with a tentative D call TRBD1 (5 bases). V was cut by 1 base and J by 7 bases, with 11 bases left in between. Germline V gene sequence: CDR1 SGHAT, CDR2 FQNNGV. CDR3 length equals 13 residues. This CDR3 reads CASSLAGPGEQYV. CDR3 DNA: TGTGCCAGCAGCTTAGCAGGGCCAGGGGAGCAGTACGTC.